The entry below gives a single T cell receptor beta chain sequence along with its context. This sample was included in a study of control samples from healthy donors and cancer patients. From germline, CDR1 is MNHEY and CDR2 SVGAGI. Trimming cost V 2 bases and J 3 bases, with 10 bases left between them. This CDR3 spans 14 amino acids. Here immunoSEQ multiplex PCR was the method, and the copy in TCRdb shows in-frame clones only, minus some. The sample holds some 66,000 clones, 65% to 90% seen once. The receptor was derived from a man aged 35 to 55 in good health. The material sequenced was blood. The chain is built from TRBV6-5 and TRBJ2-5; the D gene is possibly TRBD1 (6 bases). CDR3: CASSYVRGKETQYF. CDR3 bases: TGTGCCAGCAGTTACGTAAGGGGGAAAGAGACCCAGTACTTC.